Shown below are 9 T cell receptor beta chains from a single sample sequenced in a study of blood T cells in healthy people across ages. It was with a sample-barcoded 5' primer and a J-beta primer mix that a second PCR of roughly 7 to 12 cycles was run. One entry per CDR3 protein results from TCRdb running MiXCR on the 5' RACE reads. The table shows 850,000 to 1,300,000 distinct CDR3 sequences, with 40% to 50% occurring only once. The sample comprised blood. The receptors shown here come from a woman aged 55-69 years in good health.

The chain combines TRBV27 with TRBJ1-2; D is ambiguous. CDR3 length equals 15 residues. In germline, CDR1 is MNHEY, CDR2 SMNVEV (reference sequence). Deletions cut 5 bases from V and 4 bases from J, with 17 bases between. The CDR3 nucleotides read TGTGCCAGCAGTCCCTCGGTTAGCGGTTCCTATGGCTACACCTTC. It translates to CASSPSVSGSYGYTF.

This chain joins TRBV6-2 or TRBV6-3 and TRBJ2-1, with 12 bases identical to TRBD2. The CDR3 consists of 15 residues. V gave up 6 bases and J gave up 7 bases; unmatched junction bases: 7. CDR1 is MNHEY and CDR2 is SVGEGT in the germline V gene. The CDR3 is CASSSLGLAGNEQFF. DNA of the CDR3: TGTGCCAGCAGCTCACTAGGACTAGCGGGAAATGAGCAGTTCTTC.

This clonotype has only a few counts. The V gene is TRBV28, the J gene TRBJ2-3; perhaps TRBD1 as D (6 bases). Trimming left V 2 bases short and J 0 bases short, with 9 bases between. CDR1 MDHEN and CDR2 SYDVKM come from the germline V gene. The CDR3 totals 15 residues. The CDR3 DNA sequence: TGTGCCAGCAGTTTACCGGGACAAAGCACAGATACGCAGTATTTT. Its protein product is CASSLPGQSTDTQYF.

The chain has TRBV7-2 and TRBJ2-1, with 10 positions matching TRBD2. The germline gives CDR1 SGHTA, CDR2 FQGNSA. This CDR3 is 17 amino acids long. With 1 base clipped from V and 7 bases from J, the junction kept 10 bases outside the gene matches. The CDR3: CASSLGPLAGGLNEQFF. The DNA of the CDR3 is TGTGCCAGCAGCTTAGGCCCCTTAGCGGGAGGTTTGAATGAGCAGTTCTTC.

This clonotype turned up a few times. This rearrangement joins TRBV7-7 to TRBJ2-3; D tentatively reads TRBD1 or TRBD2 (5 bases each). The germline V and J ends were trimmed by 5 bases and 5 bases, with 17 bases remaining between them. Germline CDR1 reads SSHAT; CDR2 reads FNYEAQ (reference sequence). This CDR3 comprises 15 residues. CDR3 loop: CASSRGPSPGDTQYF. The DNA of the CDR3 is TGTGCCAGCAGCCGGGGACCCTCACCGGGAGATACGCAGTATTTT.

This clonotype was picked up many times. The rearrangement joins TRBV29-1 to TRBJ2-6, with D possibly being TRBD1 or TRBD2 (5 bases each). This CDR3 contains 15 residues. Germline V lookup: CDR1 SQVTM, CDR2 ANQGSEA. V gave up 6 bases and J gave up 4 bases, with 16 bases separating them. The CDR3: CSVPGRQAGANVLTF. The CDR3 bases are TGCAGCGTACCGGGGCGCCAAGCAGGGGCCAACGTCCTGACTTTC. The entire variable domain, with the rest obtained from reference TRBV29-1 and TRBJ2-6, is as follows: SAVISQKPSRDICQRGTSLTIQCQVDSQVTMMFWYRQQPGQSLTLIATANQGSEATYESGFVIDKFPISRPNLTFSTLTVSNMSPEDSSIYLCSVPGRQAGANVLTFGAGSRLTVL.

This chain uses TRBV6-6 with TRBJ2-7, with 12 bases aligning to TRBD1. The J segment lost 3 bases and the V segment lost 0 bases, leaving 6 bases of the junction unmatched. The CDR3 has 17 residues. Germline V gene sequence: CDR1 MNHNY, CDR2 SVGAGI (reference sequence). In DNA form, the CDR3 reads TGTGCCAGCAGTTACTCGGGGACAGGGGGCGTTTACTACGAGCAGTACTTC. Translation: CASSYSGTGGVYYEQYF.

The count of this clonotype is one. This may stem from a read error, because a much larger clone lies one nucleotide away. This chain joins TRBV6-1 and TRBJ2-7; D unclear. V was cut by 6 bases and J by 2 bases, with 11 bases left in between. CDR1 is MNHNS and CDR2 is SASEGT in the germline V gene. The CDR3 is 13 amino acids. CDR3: CASRRTSPYEQYF. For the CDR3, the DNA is TGTGCCAGCAGGCGCACTTCTCCCTACGAGCAGTACTTC.

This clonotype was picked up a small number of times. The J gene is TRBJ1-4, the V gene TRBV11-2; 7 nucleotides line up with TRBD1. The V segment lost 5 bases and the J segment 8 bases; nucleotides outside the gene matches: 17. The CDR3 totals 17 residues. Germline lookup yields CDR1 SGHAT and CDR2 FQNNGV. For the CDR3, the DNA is TGTGCCAGCAGCCAACAACCAAAGGGGGCTGGATGGGAAAAACTGTTTTTT. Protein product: CASSQQPKGAGWEKLFF.